This T cell receptor beta chain originates from a study of early T cells in non-severe SARS-CoV-2 infection. Study-level information: Bulk RNA taken from unsorted whole blood was sequenced, leaving chains unpaired. Study results and caveats: The matching step, a VDJdb search, favored anti-spike CD8 responses and missed private and CD4 specificities.

This CDR3 region has 14 residues. Unmatched junction bases numbered 8, after V lost 6 bases and J lost 12 bases. Per germline, CDR1 DFQATT and CDR2 SNEGSKA (reference sequence). Tagging with unique molecular identifiers was applied to individual cDNA molecules. TCRdb called the 5' RACE reads again in MiXCR, with one record for every CDR3 protein. The sample has more than 65,000 distinct CDR3 sequences, over 10% seen once. This clonotype appeared many times. The antigen remains undetermined. The origin of this receptor is an adult who was a healthcare worker with PCR-confirmed SARS-CoV-2 infection or an uninfected control (not recorded which). The sequencing input was whole blood. The rearrangement uses TRBV20-1 and TRBJ2-1, with 16 bases identical to TRBD2. CDR3 bases: TGCAGTGCAGGGACTAGCGGGAGGGCCGGGCCGCAGTTCTTC. Protein sequence: CSAGTSGRAGPQFF.